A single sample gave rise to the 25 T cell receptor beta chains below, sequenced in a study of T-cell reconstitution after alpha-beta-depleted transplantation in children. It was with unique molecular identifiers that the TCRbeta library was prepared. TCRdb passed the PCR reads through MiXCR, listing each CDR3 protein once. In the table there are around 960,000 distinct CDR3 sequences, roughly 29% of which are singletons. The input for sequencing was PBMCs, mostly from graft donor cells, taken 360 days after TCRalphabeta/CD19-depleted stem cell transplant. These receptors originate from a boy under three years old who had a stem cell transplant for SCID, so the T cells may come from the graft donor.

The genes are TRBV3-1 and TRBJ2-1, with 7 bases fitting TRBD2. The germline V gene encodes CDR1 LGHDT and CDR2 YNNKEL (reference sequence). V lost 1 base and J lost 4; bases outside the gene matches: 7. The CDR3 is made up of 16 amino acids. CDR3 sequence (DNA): TGTGCCAGCAGCCAAGTAAGCGGGGTAGGGTACAATGAGCAGTTCTTC. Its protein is CASSQVSGVGYNEQFF.

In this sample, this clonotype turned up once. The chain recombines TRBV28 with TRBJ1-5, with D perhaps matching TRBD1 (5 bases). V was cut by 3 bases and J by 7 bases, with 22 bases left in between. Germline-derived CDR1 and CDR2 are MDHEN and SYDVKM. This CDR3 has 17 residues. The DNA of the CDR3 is TGTGCCAGCAGTTTCGTTTCCGGGACGTTGGTCAAGCAGCCCCAGCATTTT. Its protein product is CASSFVSGTLVKQPQHF.

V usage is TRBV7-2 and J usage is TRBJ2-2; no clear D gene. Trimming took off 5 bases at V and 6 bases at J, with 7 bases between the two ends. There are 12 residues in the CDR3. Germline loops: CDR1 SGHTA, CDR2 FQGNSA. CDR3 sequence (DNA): TGTGCCAGCAGCCGGGTGCCCGGGGAGCTGTTTTTT. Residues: CASSRVPGELFF.

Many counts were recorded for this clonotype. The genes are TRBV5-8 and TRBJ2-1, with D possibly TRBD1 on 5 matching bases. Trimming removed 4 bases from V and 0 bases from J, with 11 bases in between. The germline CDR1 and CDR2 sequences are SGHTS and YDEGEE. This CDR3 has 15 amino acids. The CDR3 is CASSAGQSSYNEQFF. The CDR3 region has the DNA TGTGCCAGCAGCGCAGGACAATCCTCCTACAATGAGCAGTTCTTC. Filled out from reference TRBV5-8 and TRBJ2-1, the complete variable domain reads EAGVTQSPTHLIKTRGQQATLRCSPISGHTSVYWYQQALGLGLQFLLWYDEGEERNRGNFPPRFSGRQFPNYSSELNVNALELEDSALYLCASSAGQSSYNEQFFGPGTRLTVL.

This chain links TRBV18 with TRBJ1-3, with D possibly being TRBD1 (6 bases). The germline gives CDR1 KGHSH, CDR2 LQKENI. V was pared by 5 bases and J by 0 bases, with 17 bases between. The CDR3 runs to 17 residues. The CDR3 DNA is TGTGCCAGCTCAGCTTTGGACAGATCTAGCTCTGGAAACACCATATATTTT. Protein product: CASSALDRSSSGNTIYF. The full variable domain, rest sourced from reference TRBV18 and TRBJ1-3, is NAGVMQNPRHLVRRRGQEARLRCSPMKGHSHVYWYRQLPEEGLKFMVYLQKENIIDESGMPKERFSAEFPKEGPSILRIQQVVRGDSAAYFCASSALDRSSSGNTIYFGEGSWLTVV.

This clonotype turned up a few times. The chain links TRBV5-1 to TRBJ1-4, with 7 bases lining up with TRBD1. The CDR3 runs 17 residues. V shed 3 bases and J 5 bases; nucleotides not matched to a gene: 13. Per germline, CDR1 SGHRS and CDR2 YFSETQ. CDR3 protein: CASSYPRQGGRNEKLFF. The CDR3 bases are TGCGCCAGCAGCTATCCAAGACAGGGCGGGAGAAATGAAAAACTGTTTTTT.

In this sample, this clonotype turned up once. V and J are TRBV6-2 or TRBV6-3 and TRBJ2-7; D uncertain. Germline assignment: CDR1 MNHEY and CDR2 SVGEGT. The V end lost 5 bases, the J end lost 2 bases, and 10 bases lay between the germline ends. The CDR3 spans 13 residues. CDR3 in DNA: TGTGCCAGCAGTACCCTTCTCCCCTACGAGCAGTACTTC. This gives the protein CASSTLLPYEQYF.

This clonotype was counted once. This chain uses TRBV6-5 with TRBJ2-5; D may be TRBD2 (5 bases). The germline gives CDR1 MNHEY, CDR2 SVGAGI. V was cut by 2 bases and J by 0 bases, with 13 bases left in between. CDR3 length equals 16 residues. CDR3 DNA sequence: TGTGCCAGCAGTTACGTGCTAGAGGGAGACCAAGAGACCCAGTACTTC. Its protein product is CASSYVLEGDQETQYF.

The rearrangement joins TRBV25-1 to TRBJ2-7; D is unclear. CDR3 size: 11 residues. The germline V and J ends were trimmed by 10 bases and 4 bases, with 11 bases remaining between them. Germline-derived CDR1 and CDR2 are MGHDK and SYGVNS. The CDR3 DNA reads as TGTGCCACCTTCGAAGGGTACGAGCAGTACTTC. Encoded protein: CATFEGYEQYF.

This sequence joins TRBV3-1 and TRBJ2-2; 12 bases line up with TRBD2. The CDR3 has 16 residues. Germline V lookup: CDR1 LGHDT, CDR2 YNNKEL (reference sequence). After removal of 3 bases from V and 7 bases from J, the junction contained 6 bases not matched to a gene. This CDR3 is CASSHFGLAGFGELFF. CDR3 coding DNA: TGTGCCAGCAGCCATTTCGGACTAGCGGGATTCGGGGAGCTGTTTTTT.

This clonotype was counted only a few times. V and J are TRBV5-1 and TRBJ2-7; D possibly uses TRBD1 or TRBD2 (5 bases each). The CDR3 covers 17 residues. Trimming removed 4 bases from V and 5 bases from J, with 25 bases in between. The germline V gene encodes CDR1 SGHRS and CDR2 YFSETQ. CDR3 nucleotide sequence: TGCGCCAGCAGCACCGGGGCTATGTCGGTCAGGGCCAACGAGCAGTACTTC. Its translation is CASSTGAMSVRANEQYF.

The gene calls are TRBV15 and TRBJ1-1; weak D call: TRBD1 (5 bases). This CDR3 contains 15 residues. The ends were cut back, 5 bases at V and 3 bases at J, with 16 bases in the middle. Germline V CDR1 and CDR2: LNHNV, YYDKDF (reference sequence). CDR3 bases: TGTGCCACCAGCTGGGGGGTAGGCAGGGACACTGAAGCTTTCTTT. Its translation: CATSWGVGRDTEAFF.

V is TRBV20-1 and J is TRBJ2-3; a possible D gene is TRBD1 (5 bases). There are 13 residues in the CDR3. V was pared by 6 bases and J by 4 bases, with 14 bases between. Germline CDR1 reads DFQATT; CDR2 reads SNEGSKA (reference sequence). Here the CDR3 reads CSAQGWGPDTQYF. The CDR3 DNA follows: TGCAGTGCCCAGGGATGGGGCCCAGATACGCAGTATTTT.

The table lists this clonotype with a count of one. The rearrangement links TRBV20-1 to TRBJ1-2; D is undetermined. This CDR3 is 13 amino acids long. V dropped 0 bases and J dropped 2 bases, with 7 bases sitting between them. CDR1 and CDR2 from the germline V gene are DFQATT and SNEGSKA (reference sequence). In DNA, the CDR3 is TGCAGTGCTAGAGATTGGAGAAACTATGGCTACACCTTC. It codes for CSARDWRNYGYTF.

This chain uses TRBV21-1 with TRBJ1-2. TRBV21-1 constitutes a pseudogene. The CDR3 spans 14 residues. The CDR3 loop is CASSKGLNHYGYTF. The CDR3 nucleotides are TGTGCCAGCAGCAAAGGGCTTAATCACTATGGCTACACCTTC.

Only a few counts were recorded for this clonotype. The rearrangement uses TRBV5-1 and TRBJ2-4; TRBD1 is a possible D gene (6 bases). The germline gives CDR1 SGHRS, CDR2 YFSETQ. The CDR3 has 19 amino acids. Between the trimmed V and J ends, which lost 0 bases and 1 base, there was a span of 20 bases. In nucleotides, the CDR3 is TGCGCCAGCAGCTTGGACAGGGACACCCTATCCGTGGCCAAAAACATTCAGTACTTC. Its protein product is CASSLDRDTLSVAKNIQYF.

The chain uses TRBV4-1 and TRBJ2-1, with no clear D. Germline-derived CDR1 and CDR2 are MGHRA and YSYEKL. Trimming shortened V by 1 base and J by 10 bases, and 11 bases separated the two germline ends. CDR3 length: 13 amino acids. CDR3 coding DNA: TGCGCCAGCAGCCAAGCGTTGATTCGGGAGCAGTTCTTC. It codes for CASSQALIREQFF.

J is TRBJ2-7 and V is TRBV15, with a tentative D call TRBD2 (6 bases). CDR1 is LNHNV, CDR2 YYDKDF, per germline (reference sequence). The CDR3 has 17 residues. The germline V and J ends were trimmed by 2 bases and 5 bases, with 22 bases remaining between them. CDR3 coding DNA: TGTGCCACCAGCAGACTCAGGCGGAGGGGTGGTCGAAACGAGCAGTACTTC. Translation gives CATSRLRRRGGRNEQYF.

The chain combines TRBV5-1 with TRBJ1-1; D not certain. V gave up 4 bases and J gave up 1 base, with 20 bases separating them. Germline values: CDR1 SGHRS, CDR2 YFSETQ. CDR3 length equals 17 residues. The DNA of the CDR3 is TGCGCCAGCAGCCCCCAGAGAGGGCACAGTCCGAACACTGAAGCTTTCTTT. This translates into CASSPQRGHSPNTEAFF.

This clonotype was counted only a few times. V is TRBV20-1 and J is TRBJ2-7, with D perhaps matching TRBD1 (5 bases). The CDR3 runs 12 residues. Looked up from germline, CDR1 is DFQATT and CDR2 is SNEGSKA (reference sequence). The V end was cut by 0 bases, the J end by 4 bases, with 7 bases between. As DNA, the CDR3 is TGCAGTGCTAGAGATCCAGGGTACGAGCAGTACTTC. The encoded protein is CSARDPGYEQYF.

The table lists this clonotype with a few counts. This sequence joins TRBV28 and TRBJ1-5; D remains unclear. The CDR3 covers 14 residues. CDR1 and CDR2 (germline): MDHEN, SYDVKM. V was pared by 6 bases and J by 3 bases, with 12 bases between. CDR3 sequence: CASSQYGYNQPQHF. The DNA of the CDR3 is TGTGCCAGCAGCCAATACGGATACAATCAGCCCCAGCATTTT.

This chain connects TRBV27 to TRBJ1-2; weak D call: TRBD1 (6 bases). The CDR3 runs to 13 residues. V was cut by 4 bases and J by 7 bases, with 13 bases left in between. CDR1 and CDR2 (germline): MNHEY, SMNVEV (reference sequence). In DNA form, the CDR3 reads TGTGCCAGCAGTTCAAGGCAGGGGTTTGGCTACACCTTC. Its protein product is CASSSRQGFGYTF.

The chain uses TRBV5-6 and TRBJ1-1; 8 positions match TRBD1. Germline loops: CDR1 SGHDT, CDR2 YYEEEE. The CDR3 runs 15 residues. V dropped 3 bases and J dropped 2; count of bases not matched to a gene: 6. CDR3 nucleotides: TGTGCCAGCAGCTGGGGGGACAGGAAAAACACTGAAGCTTTCTTT. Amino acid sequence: CASSWGDRKNTEAFF.

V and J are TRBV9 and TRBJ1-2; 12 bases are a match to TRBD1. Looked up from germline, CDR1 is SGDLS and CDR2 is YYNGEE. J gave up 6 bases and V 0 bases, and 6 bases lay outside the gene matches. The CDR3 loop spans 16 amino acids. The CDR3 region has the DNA TGTGCCAGCAGCGTAGAACTAGGGACAGGGGGCAATGGCTACACCTTC. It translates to CASSVELGTGGNGYTF.

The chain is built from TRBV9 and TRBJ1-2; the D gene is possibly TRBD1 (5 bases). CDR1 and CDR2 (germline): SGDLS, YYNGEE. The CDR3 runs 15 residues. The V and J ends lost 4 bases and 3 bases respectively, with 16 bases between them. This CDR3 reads CASSSTGQAHYGYTF. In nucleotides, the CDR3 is TGTGCCAGCAGCTCGACGGGGCAGGCCCACTATGGCTACACCTTC.